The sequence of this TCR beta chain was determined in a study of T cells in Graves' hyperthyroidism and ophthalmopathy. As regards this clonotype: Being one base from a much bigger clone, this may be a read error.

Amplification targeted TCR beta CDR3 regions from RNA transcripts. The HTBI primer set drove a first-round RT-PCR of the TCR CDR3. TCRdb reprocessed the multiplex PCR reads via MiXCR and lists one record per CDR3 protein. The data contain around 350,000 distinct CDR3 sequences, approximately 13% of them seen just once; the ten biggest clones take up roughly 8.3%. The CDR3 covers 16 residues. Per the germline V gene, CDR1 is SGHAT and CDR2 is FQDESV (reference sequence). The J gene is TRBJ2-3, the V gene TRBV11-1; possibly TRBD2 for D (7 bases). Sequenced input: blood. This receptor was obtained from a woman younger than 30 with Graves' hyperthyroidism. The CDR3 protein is CASSLVTGRGQDMQYF. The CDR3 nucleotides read TGTGCCAGCAGCTTAGTGACGGGGCGGGGGCAAGATATGCAGTATTTT.